This passage covers 15 T cell receptor beta chains from one sample sequenced in a study of cytomegalovirus exposure and HLA in healthy donors. PCR employed 60 Vbeta and 13 Jbeta primers. Clones were read by immunoSEQ multiplex PCR, and TCRdb kept only the in-frame ones, dropping some. The sample has approximately 150,000 clones, 81% seen once. The specimen sequenced was PBMCs. The receptors come from a woman between 18 and 29 years old in good health and CMV-seropositive.

This chain connects TRBV19 to TRBJ2-7; 7 nucleotides match TRBD1. The CDR3 covers 13 residues. In germline, CDR1 is LNHDA, CDR2 SQIVND (reference sequence). Losses at the gene ends were 3 bases for V and 3 bases for J; bases not matched to a gene: 2. CDR3 protein: CASSMRQGYEQYF. The CDR3 DNA reads TGTGCCAGTAGTATGCGACAGGGCTACGAGCAGTACTTC.

The chain joins TRBV11-2 to TRBJ2-3, with TRBD2 matching 7 bases. With 1 base clipped from V and 2 bases from J, the junction kept 3 bases outside the gene matches. Germline values: CDR1 SGHAT, CDR2 FQNNGV. This CDR3 contains 15 residues. The CDR3 DNA follows: TGTGCCAGCAGCTTAGTGGGGGGGGACACAGATACGCAGTATTTT. Encoded protein: CASSLVGGDTDTQYF.

The genes are TRBV7-9 and TRBJ2-5; unclear D gene. The germline V gene has CDR1 SEHNR and CDR2 FQNEAQ (reference sequence). The CDR3 runs to 14 residues. Trimming left V 2 bases short and J 4 bases short, with 11 bases between. The CDR3: CASSLNGRGETQYF. The CDR3 DNA follows: TGTGCCAGCAGCTTAAATGGTCGAGGAGAGACCCAGTACTTC. The complete variable domain, with remaining parts taken from reference TRBV7-9 and TRBJ2-5, reads DTGVSQNPRHKITKRGQNVTFRCDPISEHNRLYWYRQTLGQGPEFLTYFQNEAQLEKSRLLSDRFSAERPKGSFSTLEIQRTEQGDSAMYLCASSLNGRGETQYFGPGTRLLVL.

V and J are TRBV5-6 and TRBJ1-3, with D hard to call. Germline V gene data show CDR1 as SGHDT and CDR2 as YYEEEE. CDR3 length: 12 amino acids. The DNA of the CDR3 is TGTGCTTCCGCGGGGATCGGAAACACCATATATTTT. Translating it yields CASAGIGNTIYF. The variable domain in full, completed from reference TRBV5-6 and TRBJ1-3, reads DAGVTQSPTHLIKTRGQQVTLRCSPKSGHDTVSWYQQALGQGPQFIFQYYEEEERQRGNFPDRFSGHQFPNYSSELNVNALLLGDSALYLCASAGIGNTIYFGEGSWLTVV.

The chain combines TRBV27 with TRBJ2-5, with 7 bases aligning to TRBD1. V was clipped by 6 bases and J by 5 bases; unmatched bases: 12. CDR1 and CDR2 (germline): MNHEY, SMNVEV (reference sequence). The CDR3 runs 15 residues. The CDR3 DNA sequence: TGTGCCAGCAGCCAAGGCGACAGGGCCTGGGAGACCCAGTACTTC. Amino acid sequence: CASSQGDRAWETQYF.

The V and J genes are TRBV7-9 and TRBJ1-5, with D perhaps matching TRBD1 (5 bases). From germline, CDR1 is SEHNR and CDR2 FQNEAQ (reference sequence). Trimming pared 8 bases from V and 0 bases from J, leaving 11 bases between. The CDR3 runs 14 residues. Here the CDR3 reads CASSDSYSNQPQHF. CDR3 nucleotides: TGTGCCAGCTCCGACAGCTATAGCAATCAGCCCCAGCATTTT. The full variable domain, completed using reference TRBV7-9 and TRBJ1-5, is DTGVSQNPRHKITKRGQNVTFRCDPISEHNRLYWYRQTLGQGPEFLTYFQNEAQLEKSRLLSDRFSAERPKGSFSTLEIQRTEQGDSAMYLCASSDSYSNQPQHFGDGTRLSIL.

This rearrangement joins TRBV15 to TRBJ2-3, with D unresolved. The CDR3 is made up of 14 amino acids. The V and J ends lost 1 base and 3 bases respectively, with 8 bases between them. Germline-derived CDR1 and CDR2 are LNHNV and YYDKDF (reference sequence). The CDR3 is CATSRAPLTDTQYF. In DNA, the CDR3 is TGTGCCACCAGCAGAGCCCCCCTGACAGATACGCAGTATTTT.

The rearrangement links TRBV27 to TRBJ1-5; D uncertain. Germline CDR1 MNHEY, CDR2 SMNVEV (reference sequence). This CDR3 contains 14 residues. Trimming removed 8 bases from V and 2 bases from J, with 13 bases in between. The DNA of the CDR3 is TGTGCCAGCCGGAACGGAGTAGGCAATCAGCCCCAGCATTTT. Translated: CASRNGVGNQPQHF.

This sequence joins TRBV6-5 and TRBJ2-2; D remains ambiguous. The V and J ends lost 4 bases and 6 bases respectively, with 9 bases between them. Germline V gives CDR1 MNHEY, CDR2 SVGAGI. This CDR3 spans 13 amino acids. CDR3 loop: CASSSGLAGELFF. CDR3 bases: TGTGCCAGCAGTTCCGGGTTGGCCGGGGAGCTGTTTTTT.

The V gene is TRBV15, the J gene TRBJ1-1, with 11 positions matching TRBD1. The germline CDR1 and CDR2 sequences are LNHNV and YYDKDF (reference sequence). Trimming at V came to 2 bases and at J to 6 bases, leaving 2 bases not matched to a gene. There are 14 residues in the CDR3. The CDR3 bases are TGTGCCACCAGCAGATCGGGACAGGGGGCTGAAGCTTTCTTT. This sequence encodes CATSRSGQGAEAFF.

This rearrangement joins TRBV6-5 to TRBJ1-1; 8 bases align to TRBD1. Looked up from germline, CDR1 is MNHEY and CDR2 is SVGAGI. The V gene end was trimmed by 6 bases and the J gene end by 7 bases; junction bases not matched to a gene: 13. The CDR3 has 15 residues. The CDR3 coding sequence is TGTGCCAGCAGCCACGAAAGGACAGGGAGGAATGAAGCTTTCTTT. Translating gives CASSHERTGRNEAFF.

This chain links TRBV7-9 with TRBJ1-2; D might be TRBD1 (6 bases). This CDR3 is 15 amino acids long. Germline lookup yields CDR1 SEHNR and CDR2 FQNEAQ (reference sequence). V was pared by 2 bases and J by 7 bases, with 17 bases between. CDR3: CASSLLAGEGGGYTF. CDR3 nucleotide sequence: TGTGCCAGCAGCTTATTGGCAGGGGAAGGCGGTGGCTACACCTTC.

This chain joins TRBV30 and TRBJ1-2; D might be TRBD1 (6 bases). V was pared by 1 base and J by 4 bases, with 10 bases between. The CDR3 contains 13 residues. Per germline, CDR1 GTSNPN and CDR2 SVGIG (reference sequence). The CDR3 bases are TGTGCCTGGAGTGGGGGGCGAGGCTATGGCTACACCTTC. Protein: CAWSGGRGYGYTF. The entire variable domain, with the rest obtained from reference TRBV30 and TRBJ1-2, is as follows: SQTIHQWPATLVQPVGSPLSLECTVEGTSNPNLYWYRQAAGRGLQLLFYSVGIGQISSEVPQNLSASRPQDRQFILSSKKLLLSDSGFYLCAWSGGRGYGYTFGSGTRLTVV.

This clone has only one observation. The rearrangement joins TRBV2 to TRBJ1-3; D gene ambiguous. This CDR3 comprises 13 residues. The germline gives CDR1 SNHLY, CDR2 FYNNEI. With 2 bases removed from V and 9 bases from J, the gap between germline ends came to 11 bases. CDR3 sequence reads: CASSERSAGTIYF. The DNA of the CDR3 is TGTGCCAGCAGTGAAAGGTCGGCGGGCACCATATATTTT.

The chain combines TRBV29-1 with TRBJ2-7; 10 bases align to TRBD1. Trimming cost V 8 bases and J 5 bases; bases outside gene matches: 6. CDR3 length equals 12 residues. CDR1 and CDR2 from the germline V gene are SQVTM and ANQGSEA. CDR3 sequence: CSITGTGDEQYF. Written as DNA, the CDR3 is TGCAGCATAACCGGGACAGGGGACGAGCAGTACTTC.